Listed below are T cell receptor beta chains from one sample, sequenced in a study of blood T cell repertoires in COVID-19. The protocol was immunoSEQ multiplex PCR, while the TCRdb copy is restricted to in-frame clones and leaves out a portion. The table lists around 310,000 clones, 75% to 95% of them singletons, with roughly 7% in the top ten. The sequencing sample was made of peripheral blood. These receptors came from a woman between 25 and 40 years old with COVID-19, enrolled during active disease. Both conserved end residues are part of each CDR3.

v_gene,CDR3aa
TRBV3-1/TRBV3-2,CASSQNDRGNGYTF
TRBV28,CASSSSSGSPNNEQFF
TRBV3-1/TRBV3-2,CASSQGGYGYTF
TRBV5-1,CASSLFETGTGRTQYF
TRBV7-6,CASSLAINRQANTEAFF
TRBV5-5,CATGRGRTTDTQYF
TRBV5-4,CASSLAGLRNTIYF
TRBV10-2,CASSDQTGNHLKRAPNEQFF
TRBV4-3,CASSLHTGNNEKLFF
TRBV7-9,CASSRGTDLYGYTF
TRBV7-6,CASSLTSGIYNEQFF
TRBV2,CASTENSFYEQYF
TRBV28,CASSKGGGTNEKLFF
TRBV6-5,CAVGTGISPLHF
TRBV4-2,CASSRWRENTGELFF
TRBV10-3,CAIRALAGVYEQYF
TRBV10-3,CAISVGENEQFF
TRBV24-1,CATSGPQGTENIQYF
TRBV30,CAWSRTGNSGNTIYF
TRBV5-4,CASSFEGARSYEQYF
TRBV5-5,CASSFRLAGGFGTDTQYF
TRBV4-3,CASSQILATPSNTGELFF
TRBV6-5,CASSYSGWASADTQYF
TRBV30,CAWSVRSSSGNTIYF
TRBV7-8,CASSLVGRGVTNEKLFF
TRBV10-3,CAISDDSSTHYTF
TRBV7-9,CASSLDTGGHQETQYF
TRBV28,CASSWTGGQNTEAFF